This T cell receptor beta chain was recorded in a study of T cell clones after liver transplantation. Comment on this clone: Its matching antigen is unknown.

Produced via immunoSEQ multiplex PCR; TCRdb's table is partial and in-frame only. The repertoire consists of tens of thousands of clones, with roughly 80% occurring once and the leading ten covering less than 3%. Study observations and caveats: The donor-reactive repertoire was only partly measurable in a couple of subjects, lacking donor cells.

V was pared by 5 bases and J by 2 bases, with 19 bases between. Germline V gene sequence: CDR1 LNHDA, CDR2 SQIVND (reference sequence). The CDR3 is 16 residues long. The clonotype originates from a human patient who received a liver transplant. The graft donor may account for some of the T cells. The chain employs TRBV19 and TRBJ2-7; D could derive from TRBD1 or TRBD2 (5 bases each). The sequenced sample was CD4+ T cells from blood, obtained at the 22-month timepoint. CDR3 sequence reads: CASSPQRAGLTYEQYF. Here the CDR3 DNA reads TGTGCCAGTAGTCCCCAGAGGGCAGGGTTGACCTACGAGCAGTACTTC.